This T cell receptor (beta chain) was captured by sequencing in a study of shared clonotypes between healthy human individuals. Measured with immunoSEQ multiplex PCR; TCRdb has only the in-frame clones, and not every one. The sample lists some 89,000 clones, 67% occurring once. The CDR3 is 13 amino acids. Trimming removed 1 base from V and 6 bases from J, with 6 bases in between. Germline CDR1 and CDR2: MNHNS and SASEGT. Among the donors, all were Caucasian adults who lived in Nashville, Tennessee. As regards this clone: Its antigen is as yet unknown.

Findings and limits, study-wide: Generation probabilities of non-shared clonotypes were lower (relative to those shared by all four donors).

The sequencing sample was made of memory CD8+ T cells sorted from blood. Subset in this sample: CD45RO+ cells pooled with CCR7-negative TemRA cells. The receptor was isolated from a man aged 25-45 years in good health. V usage is TRBV6-1 and J usage is TRBJ2-2; D not resolved. CDR3 region: CASSEGSPGELFF. As DNA, the CDR3 is TGTGCCAGCAGTGAAGGCAGCCCCGGGGAGCTGTTTTTT.